This T cell receptor beta chain was sequenced in a study of blood T cell repertoires in COVID-19. Overall study: Nucleic acid was either cDNA or gDNA, and it came from T cells, B-cell-depleted T cells, or PBMCs.

Per the study methods: Nucleated cell number was recorded as an estimate derived from reference gene primer amplification. The data were produced by immunoSEQ multiplex PCR, yet TCRdb's version contains in-frame clones alone and is incomplete. That table is the source of V, J and clone size, and D and trimming were worked out from the DNA. The table lists 70,000 to 90,000 clones, roughly 83% of them singletons. Turning to this clone: Other DNA sequences in the same sample also yield this CDR3.

The source of this sequence is a human donor in a cohort sampled during active COVID-19. Sequenced sample: peripheral blood.

CDR3 sequence: CASSLVGGLNTEAFF. CDR3 coding DNA: TGTGCCAGCAGCTTAGTCGGCGGATTGAACACTGAAGCTTTCTTT. The J gene is TRBJ1-1, the V gene TRBV11-2; D uncertain. The CDR3 has 15 residues. Germline CDR1 and CDR2: SGHAT and FQNNGV. V was shortened by 1 base and J by 0 bases, with 9 bases between the two germline ends.